The rows below give T cell receptor beta chains drawn from one sample of a study of brain T cells in children with intractable seizures. Sequencing was performed with immunoSEQ multiplex PCR; in TCRdb, only in-frame clones are kept and a portion is missing. The sample contains tens of thousands of clones, around 94% of which appear only once. The sample consisted of peripheral blood, taken at surgery. These TCRs come from a boy younger than 18 with focal cortical dysplasia and intractable seizures. Both conserved end residues are part of each CDR3. D genes are given only for firm matches. Size values are once, few and many counts, or a class for expanded clones, and some rows have none.

v_call	j_call	d_call	clone_size	cdr3_aa	cdr3_nt
TRBV20-1	TRBJ2-3	NA	NA	CSARVGGTQYF	TGCAGTGCTAGAGTGGGGGGAACGCAGTATTTT
TRBV19	TRBJ1-5	NA	NA	CASSIWFGGRQPQHF	TGTGCCAGTAGTATTTGGTTCGGCGGGAGGCAGCCCCAGCATTTT
TRBV6-5	TRBJ2-1	TRBD1	NA	CASRGTANEQFF	TGTGCCAGCAGGGGGACAGCTAATGAGCAGTTCTTC
TRBV2	TRBJ1-6	NA	NA	CASNGQNNSPLHF	TGTGCCAGCAACGGACAGAACAATTCACCCCTCCACTTT
TRBV6-5	TRBJ1-1	NA	few	CASSLPPLTF	TGTGCCAGCAGTCTCCCGCCTTTGACCTTT
TRBV5-5	TRBJ1-1	NA	NA	CASSRSDRLGNTEAFF	TGTGCCAGCAGCCGAAGCGACCGCCTGGGGAACACTGAAGCTTTCTTT
TRBV9	TRBJ1-2	TRBD1	NA	CASSVAAGQGYGYTF	TGTGCCAGCAGCGTAGCCGCGGGACAGGGGTATGGCTACACCTTC
TRBV7-9	TRBJ2-6	NA	NA	CASSPTGALRSGANVLTF	TGTGCCAGCAGCCCAACGGGGGCGCTTCGATCTGGGGCCAACGTCCTGACTTTC
TRBV10-2	TRBJ1-3	NA	NA	CASRVGVGNTIYF	TGCGCCAGCAGAGTCGGGGTTGGAAACACCATATATTTT
TRBV27	TRBJ2-1	NA	NA	CASNFLQASSYNEQFF	TGTGCCAGCAACTTCCTACAGGCCAGCTCCTACAATGAGCAGTTCTTC
TRBV9	TRBJ1-2	NA	NA	CASSARGQSLNYGYTF	TGTGCCAGCAGCGCGAGAGGACAGAGCCTAAACTATGGCTACACCTTC
TRBV27	TRBJ1-2	NA	NA	CASSFRGRYGYTF	TGTGCCAGCAGTTTTAGGGGCCGCTATGGCTACACCTTC
TRBV18	TRBJ2-1	NA	NA	CASSPVGLQYNEQFF	TGTGCCAGCTCACCCGTCGGACTGCAATACAATGAGCAGTTCTTC
TRBV5-1	TRBJ1-2	NA	few	CASSLGFGYTF	TGCGCCAGCAGCTTAGGGTTTGGCTACACCTTC
TRBV9	TRBJ1-1	NA	NA	CASSVAVNTEAFF	TGTGCCAGCAGCGTAGCAGTTAACACTGAAGCTTTCTTT
TRBV5-1	TRBJ2-2	TRBD2	NA	CASSLGTSGYWGIPGELFF	TGCGCCAGCAGCTTGGGCACTAGCGGGTACTGGGGAATCCCCGGGGAGCTGTTTTTT
TRBV7-2	TRBJ1-5	NA	NA	CASSLAGGHGNQPQHF	TGTGCCAGCAGCTTAGCGGGGGGGCACGGCAATCAGCCCCAGCATTTT
TRBV28	TRBJ1-5	TRBD1	NA	CASSFPDRDNQPQHF	TGTGCCAGCAGTTTCCCAGACAGGGACAATCAGCCCCAGCATTTT
TRBV15	TRBJ2-1	TRBD1	NA	CATSRGGQVNEQFF	TGTGCCACCAGCAGAGGGGGACAGGTCAATGAGCAGTTCTTC
TRBV27	TRBJ2-2	NA	NA	CASSLRLMGGELFF	TGTGCCAGCAGTTTAAGGCTAATGGGCGGGGAGCTGTTTTTT
TRBV4-1	TRBJ1-1	NA	NA	CASSQEGLSGHTEAFF	TGCGCCAGCAGCCAAGAAGGTTTATCAGGTCACACTGAAGCTTTCTTT
TRBV28	TRBJ2-7	NA	NA	CASSFRPGRQYF	TGTGCCAGCAGTTTCCGGCCCGGGCGGCAGTACTTC
TRBV10-3	TRBJ1-2	NA	NA	CAISETFRGVGAYGYTF	TGTGCCATCAGTGAGACGTTTAGGGGGGTAGGCGCCTATGGCTACACCTTC
TRBV6-5	TRBJ1-1	NA	NA	CASSLVGNTEAFF	TGTGCCAGCAGTTTAGTGGGGAACACTGAAGCTTTCTTT
TRBV7-9	TRBJ1-1	TRBD1	NA	CASIPLGAGTGLNTEAFF	TGTGCCAGCATCCCACTCGGAGCCGGGACAGGACTGAACACTGAAGCTTTCTTT
TRBV12-2	TRBJ2-1	NA	NA	CASRRPRRNEQFF	TGTGCAAGTCGCCGCCCCCGCCGGAATGAGCAGTTCTTC
TRBV28	TRBJ2-3	NA	NA	CASRPDGGDTDTQYF	TGTGCCAGCCGCCCTGATGGAGGGGACACAGATACGCAGTATTTT
TRBV7-2	TRBJ2-2	NA	NA	CASSLGAGLNTGELFF	TGTGCCAGCAGCTTAGGGGCAGGGCTGAACACCGGGGAGCTGTTTTTT
TRBV30	TRBJ2-3	NA	NA	CAWRTPGPRDTQYF	TGTGCCTGGAGAACACCCGGGCCCCGGGATACGCAGTATTTT
TRBV28	TRBJ1-2	NA	NA	CASNEFVGYGYTF	TGTGCCAGCAATGAATTCGTAGGGTATGGCTACACCTTC
TRBV4-1	TRBJ2-1	TRBD1	NA	CASSLLGTGAVNEQFF	TGCGCCAGCAGCCTGCTTGGGACAGGGGCGGTCAATGAGCAGTTCTTC
TRBV12-3/TRBV12-4	TRBJ2-1	NA	NA	CASSSANEQFF	TGTGCCAGCAGTTCGGCCAATGAGCAGTTCTTC
TRBV6-1	TRBJ2-2	NA	NA	CASSEGNRVRRGIGELFF	TGTGCCAGCAGTGAAGGAAACAGGGTCCGCCGCGGAATCGGGGAGCTGTTTTTT
TRBV9	TRBJ2-2	TRBD2	NA	CASSVAAGGRTGELFF	TGTGCCAGCAGCGTAGCCGCGGGGGGGCGAACCGGGGAGCTGTTTTTT
TRBV12-5	TRBJ1-5	NA	few	CASGLSRVSNQPQHF	TGTGCTAGTGGTTTGTCCAGAGTAAGCAATCAGCCCCAGCATTTT
TRBV15	TRBJ1-1	NA	NA	CATSSGTHYTEAFF	TGTGCCACCAGCAGCGGGACGCACTACACTGAAGCTTTCTTT
TRBV6-6	TRBJ1-1	NA	NA	CASSETPGTEAFF	TGTGCCAGCAGCGAGACACCGGGCACTGAAGCTTTCTTT
TRBV5-6	TRBJ2-1	TRBD1	NA	CASSTGTDYFNEQFF	TGTGCCAGCAGCACCGGGACAGACTATTTTAATGAGCAGTTCTTC
TRBV5-1	TRBJ2-1	NA	NA	CASSQTGTGRPNEQFF	TGCGCCAGCAGCCAGACCGGGACCGGGCGCCCCAATGAGCAGTTCTTC
TRBV4-1	TRBJ1-4	NA	NA	CASSQDRRDEKLFF	TGCGCCAGCAGCCAAGATCGCAGGGATGAAAAACTGTTTTTT